This TCR beta chain was sequenced for a study of Tregs in tolerant kidney transplant recipients. Trimming removed 6 bases from V and 2 bases from J, with 7 bases in between. The CDR3 sequence is 12 residues long. Germline V CDR1 and CDR2: SNHLY, FYNNEI. General study points: In tolerant patients, donor-specific Tregs outgrew total Tregs, suggesting antigen-driven expansion. For some patients, primers changed over time, blocking nucleotide-level comparison.

As for this clone: The antigen remains unidentified. The same CDR3 also results from other DNA sequences found in this sample.

Related graft donors supplied nonmyeloablative bone marrow transplants, and mixed chimerism was transient. The data were produced by immunoSEQ multiplex PCR, yet TCRdb's version contains in-frame clones alone and is incomplete. The sample comprises 20,000 to 25,000 clones, roughly 80% of which are singletons, and about 25% rests with the top ten. This receptor was taken from a human patient who received a combined kidney and bone marrow transplant. A subset of T cells may come from the graft donor. The genes are TRBV2 and TRBJ2-5, with D uncertain. This specimen consisted of CD8+ T cells from blood (PBMCs), obtained 6 months after the transplant. CDR3 sequence: CASRETQETQYF. The CDR3 DNA reads as TGTGCCAGCAGGGAAACTCAAGAGACCCAGTACTTC.